The 7 T cell receptor beta chains below come from one sample, sequenced in a study of blood T cell repertoires in COVID-19. Some clones are missing from TCRdb's copy, which holds only in-frame ones; the method was immunoSEQ multiplex PCR. The sample contains 130,000 or so clones, 55% to 70% of which appear only once. The sample comprised peripheral blood. Receptor source: a woman in her sixties or seventies with acute or convalescent COVID-19.

DNA for the CDR3: TGTGCCAGTGGAACAGGGGCTGGGTGGAATCAGCCCCAGCATTTT. Encoded protein: CASGTGAGWNQPQHF. The chain employs TRBV19 and TRBJ1-5; 7 nucleotides align to TRBD1. With 8 bases clipped from V and 4 bases from J, the junction kept 11 bases outside the gene matches. CDR1 and CDR2 from the germline V gene are LNHDA and SQIVND (reference sequence). The CDR3 is made up of 15 amino acids.

This chain links TRBV28 with TRBJ2-7, with 7 bases matching TRBD1. There are 15 residues in the CDR3. Germline CDR1 and CDR2: MDHEN and SYDVKM. Germline trimming cut 7 bases from V and 3 bases from J; bases unmatched to any gene: 12. The CDR3 region has the DNA TGTGCCAGCACCGAGGGGGCAGGGGGAAACTACGAGCAGTACTTC. Amino acid sequence: CASTEGAGGNYEQYF.

This clone has only a few counts. The chain couples TRBV5-5 to TRBJ1-4; no firm D call. V lost 6 bases, J lost 2 bases, and 11 bases lay in between. Germline V gene data show CDR1 as SGHKS and CDR2 as YYEKEE (reference sequence). The CDR3 sequence is 14 residues long. CDR3 DNA sequence: TGTGCCAGCAAATTGACTCCGACTAATGAAAAACTGTTTTTT. Amino acid sequence: CASKLTPTNEKLFF.

The rearrangement joins TRBV9 to TRBJ1-5; 7 bases are a match to TRBD1. Trimming cost V 3 bases and J 3 bases; bases outside gene matches: 6. Germline CDR1 SGDLS, CDR2 YYNGEE. The CDR3 length is 15 residues. CDR3 nucleotides: TGTGCCAGCAGCGGGGCAGGGGGGTTCAATCAGCCCCAGCATTTT. This codes for CASSGAGGFNQPQHF.

The CDR3 sequence is CASSPPVNRDTEAFF. In DNA form, the CDR3 reads TGTGCCAGCTCACCACCGGTCAACAGAGACACTGAAGCTTTCTTT. The chain couples TRBV18 to TRBJ1-1; D not certain. CDR1 KGHSH and CDR2 LQKENI come from the germline V gene. V dropped 0 bases and J dropped 3 bases, with 11 bases sitting between them. This CDR3 has 15 residues.

The rearrangement joins TRBV5-1 to TRBJ2-1; D is perhaps TRBD1 (5 bases). The CDR3 covers 17 residues. Germline V gives CDR1 SGHRS, CDR2 YFSETQ. Trimming pared 0 bases from V and 5 bases from J, leaving 18 bases between. The CDR3 coding sequence is TGCGCCAGCAGCTTGGAACCCCGAAGGGGCAGTGACAATGAGCAGTTCTTC. Protein sequence: CASSLEPRRGSDNEQFF.

The chain couples TRBV13 to TRBJ1-1, with 9 bases matching TRBD1. From germline, CDR1 is PRHDT and CDR2 FYEKMQ (reference sequence). The CDR3 loop spans 14 amino acids. Unmatched junction bases numbered 8, after V lost 5 bases and J lost 7 bases. The CDR3 loop reads CASSDRDRANEAFF. The CDR3 DNA is TGTGCCAGCAGCGACCGGGACAGGGCCAATGAAGCTTTCTTT.